A single T cell receptor (beta chain) is shown here with its context. Stated time point: newly diagnosed GD, antithyroid drugs for less than 3 months. From RNA extracted from PBMCs, the TCR library was made. Construction of the TCR beta libraries employed iRepertoire HTBI primers in conjunction with Arm-PCR of CDR3 regions. In TCRdb, the multiplex PCR reads were re-called with MiXCR into one record per CDR3 protein. The sample contains around 500,000 distinct CDR3 sequences, 13% of which appear only once. The source of the sample is a study of regulatory T cells in long-lasting Graves disease. V was pared by 6 bases and J by 0 bases, with 7 bases of the junction left unmatched. The CDR3 extends over 15 amino acids. From germline, CDR1 is SNHLY and CDR2 FYNNEI. Another study also made use of these data, one on T cells in Graves' hyperthyroidism and ophthalmopathy.

The clonotype originates from a man aged 25-40 years with Graves disease. Source: peripheral blood mononuclear cells (PBMCs), taken at new diagnosis, from a patient treated with antithyroid drugs. The chain carries TRBV2 and TRBJ1-1; the match to TRBD1 covers 7 bases. CDR3 in amino acids: CASSLVDRVNTEAFF. The CDR3 bases are TGTGCCAGCAGCCTGGTTGACAGGGTGAACACTGAAGCTTTCTTT.